These 5 T cell receptor beta chains came from one sample sequenced in a study of blood T cell repertoires in COVID-19. Libraries were prepared by immunoSEQ multiplex PCR; TCRdb keeps only in-frame clonotypes and omits some of them. The sample shows 200,000 to 250,000 clones, approximately 90% of them seen only once. What was sequenced was PBMCs or T cells enriched from blood (not recorded which). These receptors were obtained from a woman aged 18-29 years who had recovered from COVID-19.

The CDR3 coding sequence is TGTGCCAGCAGCCCCGGGTACTACAATGAGCAGTTCTTC. This codes for CASSPGYYNEQFF. V is TRBV7-2 and J is TRBJ2-1; D gene ambiguous. CDR1 is SGHTA and CDR2 is FQGNSA in the germline V gene. The length of the CDR3 is 13 residues. Trimming took 5 bases from V and 3 from J, leaving 8 bases between them.

J is TRBJ2-1 and V is TRBV19; 7 bases map to TRBD1. The germline CDR1 and CDR2 sequences are LNHDA and SQIVND (reference sequence). V shed 4 bases, J shed 4 bases, and the junction held 7 bases outside the gene matches. The length of the CDR3 is 15 residues. CDR3 residues: CASSTWDRPYNEQFF. The CDR3 DNA reads TGTGCCAGTAGTACGTGGGACAGACCTTACAATGAGCAGTTCTTC.

This clone has just one count. J is TRBJ1-3 and V is TRBV7-9, with a possible D match to TRBD1 (6 bases). The V end was cut by 4 bases, the J end by 8 bases, with 21 bases between. The CDR3 extends over 16 amino acids. Germline V gene data show CDR1 as SEHNR and CDR2 as FQNEAQ (reference sequence). The CDR3 is CASSSTRDTQGDTIYF. CDR3 DNA sequence: TGTGCCAGCAGCTCTACAAGGGACACCCAGGGAGACACCATATATTTT.

This sequence joins TRBV5-1 and TRBJ2-1, with D unclear. Trimming left V 0 bases short and J 0 bases short, with 10 bases between. This CDR3 comprises 16 residues. Germline V CDR1 and CDR2: SGHRS, YFSETQ. The CDR3 DNA follows: TGCGCCAGCAGCTTGGAAGCGCCTAGCTCCTACAATGAGCAGTTCTTC. Its translation is CASSLEAPSSYNEQFF. Filled out from reference TRBV5-1 and TRBJ2-1, the complete variable domain reads KAGVTQTPRYLIKTRGQQVTLSCSPISGHRSVSWYQQTPGQGLQFLFEYFSETQRNKGNFPGRFSGRQFSNSRSEMNVSTLELGDSALYLCASSLEAPSSYNEQFFGPGTRLTVL.

The gene calls are TRBV28 and TRBJ1-6; 7 bases align to TRBD1. This CDR3 spans 11 amino acids. The germline V gene has CDR1 MDHEN and CDR2 SYDVKM. Losses at the gene ends were 5 bases for V and 15 bases for J; bases not matched to a gene: 4. The CDR3 DNA follows: TGTGCCAGCAGTGACAGGGTTCACCTCCACTTT. Protein: CASSDRVHLHF.